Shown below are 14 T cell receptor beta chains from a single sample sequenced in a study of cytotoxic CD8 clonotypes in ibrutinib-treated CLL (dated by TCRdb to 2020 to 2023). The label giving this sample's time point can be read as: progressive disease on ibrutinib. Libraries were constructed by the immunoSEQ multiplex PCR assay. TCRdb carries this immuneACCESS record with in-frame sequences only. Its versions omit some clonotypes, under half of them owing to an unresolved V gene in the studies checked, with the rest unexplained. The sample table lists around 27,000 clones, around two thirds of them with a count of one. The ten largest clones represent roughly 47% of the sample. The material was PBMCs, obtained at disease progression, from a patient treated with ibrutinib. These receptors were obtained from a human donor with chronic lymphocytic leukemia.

The CDR3: CASSRQGDPGNTIYF. CDR3 bases: TGCGCCAGCAGCCGCCAGGGGGACCCTGGAAACACCATATATTTT. The chain has TRBV5-1 and TRBJ1-3, with TRBD1 identical over 7 bases. The germline gives CDR1 SGHRS, CDR2 YFSETQ. The CDR3 has 15 residues. J was trimmed by 2 bases and V by 4 bases; bases with no gene match: 6.

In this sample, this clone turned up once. CDR3 bases: TGTGCCAGCAGCACTCAAACAGGGTACTATGGCTACACCTTC. As protein: CASSTQTGYYGYTF. V and J are TRBV5-4 and TRBJ1-2; D might be TRBD1 (6 bases). Germline CDR1 SGHNT, CDR2 YYREEE (reference sequence). With 4 bases removed from V and 3 bases from J, the gap between germline ends came to 13 bases. The CDR3 has 14 residues. Supplemented by reference TRBV5-4 and TRBJ1-2, the full variable domain reads ETGVTQSPTHLIKTRGQQVTLRCSSQSGHNTVSWYQQALGQGPQFIFQYYREEENGRGNFPPRFSGLQFPNYSSELNVNALELDDSALYLCASSTQTGYYGYTFGSGTRLTVV.

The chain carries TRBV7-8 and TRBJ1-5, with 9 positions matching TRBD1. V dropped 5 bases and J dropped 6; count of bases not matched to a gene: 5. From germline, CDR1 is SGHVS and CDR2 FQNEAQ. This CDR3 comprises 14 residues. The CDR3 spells CASSQGTGSQPQHF. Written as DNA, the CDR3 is TGTGCCAGCAGCCAAGGGACAGGGAGTCAGCCCCAGCATTTT.

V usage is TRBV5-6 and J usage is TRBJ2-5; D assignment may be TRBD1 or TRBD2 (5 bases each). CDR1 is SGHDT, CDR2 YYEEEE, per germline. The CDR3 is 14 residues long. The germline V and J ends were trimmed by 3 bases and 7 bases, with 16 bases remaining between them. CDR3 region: CASSSDWQRGTQYF. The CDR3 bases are TGTGCCAGCAGCTCCGACTGGCAGAGGGGGACCCAGTACTTC. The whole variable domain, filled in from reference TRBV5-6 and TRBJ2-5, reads DAGVTQSPTHLIKTRGQQVTLRCSPKSGHDTVSWYQQALGQGPQFIFQYYEEEERQRGNFPDRFSGHQFPNYSSELNVNALLLGDSALYLCASSSDWQRGTQYFGPGTRLLVL.

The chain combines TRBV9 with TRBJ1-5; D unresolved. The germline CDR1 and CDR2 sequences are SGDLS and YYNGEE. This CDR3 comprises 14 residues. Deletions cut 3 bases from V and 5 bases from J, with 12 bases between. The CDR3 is CASSEDVEDQPQHF. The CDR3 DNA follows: TGTGCCAGCAGCGAGGACGTCGAGGATCAGCCCCAGCATTTT.

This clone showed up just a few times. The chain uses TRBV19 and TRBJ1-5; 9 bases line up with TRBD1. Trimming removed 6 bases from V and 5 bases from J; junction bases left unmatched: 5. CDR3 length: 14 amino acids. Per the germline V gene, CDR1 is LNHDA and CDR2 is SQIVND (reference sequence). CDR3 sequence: CASRPGQGYQPQHF. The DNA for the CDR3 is TGTGCCAGTAGGCCGGGACAGGGCTATCAGCCCCAGCATTTT.

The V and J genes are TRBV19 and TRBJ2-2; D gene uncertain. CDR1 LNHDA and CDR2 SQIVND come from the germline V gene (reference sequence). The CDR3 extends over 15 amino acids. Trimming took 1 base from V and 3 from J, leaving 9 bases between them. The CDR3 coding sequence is TGTGCCAGTAGTATAGGATCCTTATACACCGGGGAGCTGTTTTTT. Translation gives CASSIGSLYTGELFF.

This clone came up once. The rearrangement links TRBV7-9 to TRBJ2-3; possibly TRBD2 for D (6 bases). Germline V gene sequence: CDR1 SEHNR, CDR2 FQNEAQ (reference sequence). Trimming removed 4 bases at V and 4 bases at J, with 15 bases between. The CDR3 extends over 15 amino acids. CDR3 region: CASSSSGTWADTQYF. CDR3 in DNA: TGTGCCAGCAGCTCATCCGGGACTTGGGCAGATACGCAGTATTTT.

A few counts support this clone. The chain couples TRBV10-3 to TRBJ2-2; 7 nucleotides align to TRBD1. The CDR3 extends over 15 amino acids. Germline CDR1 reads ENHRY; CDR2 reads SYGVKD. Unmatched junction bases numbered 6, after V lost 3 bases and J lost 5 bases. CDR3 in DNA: TGTGCCATCAGTGACGGGACAGCTATTACCGGGGAGCTGTTTTTT. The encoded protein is CAISDGTAITGELFF.

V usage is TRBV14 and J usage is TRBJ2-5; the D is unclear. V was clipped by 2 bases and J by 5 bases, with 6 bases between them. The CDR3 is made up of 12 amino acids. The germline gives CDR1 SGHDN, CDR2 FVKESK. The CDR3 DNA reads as TGTGCCAGCAGCCAACGTCATGAGACCCAGTACTTC. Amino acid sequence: CASSQRHETQYF.

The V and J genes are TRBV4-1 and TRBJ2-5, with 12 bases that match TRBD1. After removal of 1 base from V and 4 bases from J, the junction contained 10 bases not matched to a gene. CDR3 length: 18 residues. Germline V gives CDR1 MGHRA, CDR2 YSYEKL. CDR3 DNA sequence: TGCGCCAGCAGCCAAGGGACGGGACAGGGGGCTTGGGTAGAGACCCAGTACTTC. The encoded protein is CASSQGTGQGAWVETQYF.

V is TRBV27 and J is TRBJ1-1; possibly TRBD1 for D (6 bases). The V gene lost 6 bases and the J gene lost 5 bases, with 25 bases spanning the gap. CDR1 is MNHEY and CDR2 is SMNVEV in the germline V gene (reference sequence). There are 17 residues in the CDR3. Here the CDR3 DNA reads TGTGCCAGCAGAACCGTGACAGGCGTAACGAAGATGACTGAAGCTTTCTTT. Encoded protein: CASRTVTGVTKMTEAFF.

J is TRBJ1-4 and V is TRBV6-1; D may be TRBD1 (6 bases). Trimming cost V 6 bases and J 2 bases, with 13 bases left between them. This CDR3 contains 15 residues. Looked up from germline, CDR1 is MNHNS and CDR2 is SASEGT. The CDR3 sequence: CASRERGTTNEKLFF. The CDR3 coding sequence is TGTGCCAGCAGGGAGAGGGGGACGACTAATGAAAAACTGTTTTTT.

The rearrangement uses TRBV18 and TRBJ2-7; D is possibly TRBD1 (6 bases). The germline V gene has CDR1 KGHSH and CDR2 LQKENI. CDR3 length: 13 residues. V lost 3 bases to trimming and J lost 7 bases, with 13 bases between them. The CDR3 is CASSPGAGDEQYF. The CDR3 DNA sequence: TGTGCCAGCTCACCGGGGGCAGGGGATGAGCAGTACTTC.